The clone carrying this TCR beta chain was seen many times. TCRdb recomputed clones from the PCR reads via MiXCR. The sample has around 26,000 clones; 10% to 15% are singletons. The sample comes from a study of metastatic and nonmetastatic thyroid tumors. CDR1 SGHNT and CDR2 YYREEE come from the germline V gene (reference sequence). The ends were cut back, 2 bases at V and 7 bases at J, with 9 bases in the middle. The CDR3 runs 13 residues. Not a single patient had been given any form of treatment at any point before undergoing thyroid surgery. The sequencing input was blood. The clonotype was recovered from a female donor with papillary thyroid cancer or a benign thyroid nodule (not recorded which). Some clones in this sample may be carry-over from other donors' samples. The J gene is TRBJ2-2, the V gene TRBV5-4, with unresolved D. CDR3 protein: CASSFSVDGELFF. CDR3 sequence (DNA): TGTGCCAGCAGCTTCAGTGTCGACGGGGAGCTGTTTTTT.